One sample yielded the 30 T cell receptor beta chains listed below, sequenced in a study of T cell changes during pregnancy in multiple sclerosis. Profiled with immunoSEQ multiplex PCR; TCRdb holds only in-frame clones, not every one. Of 34,000 or so clones in the sample, 85% to 90% were seen once. The starting material was CD8+ T cells from peripheral blood mononuclear cells, obtained after pregnancy. The source is a female donor with multiple sclerosis, enrolled in a pregnancy study.

The chain combines TRBV7-9 with TRBJ1-1; 7 nucleotides match TRBD1. The CDR3 has 13 residues. The V gene's germline CDR1 is SEHNR and CDR2 FQNEAQ (reference sequence). V gave up 6 bases and J gave up 7 bases; unmatched junction bases: 8. The CDR3 DNA follows: TGTGCCAGCAGTCCCAACAGGGGAGGTGAAGCTTTCTTT. Translated, it gives CASSPNRGGEAFF.

J is TRBJ2-1 and V is TRBV2, with 14 bases lining up with TRBD2. Germline values: CDR1 SNHLY, CDR2 FYNNEI. CDR3 length equals 17 residues. V shed 7 bases, J shed 2 bases, and the junction held 7 bases outside the gene matches. CDR3 region: CASMGTSGGSAYNEQFF. The CDR3 DNA follows: TGTGCCAGCATGGGGACTAGCGGGGGCAGCGCCTACAATGAGCAGTTCTTC.

The chain recombines TRBV5-6 with TRBJ1-1; the D is unclear. V was clipped by 2 bases and J by 1 base, with 6 bases between them. The CDR3 consists of 13 residues. CDR1 is SGHDT, CDR2 YYEEEE, per germline. CDR3 sequence reads: CASSLTENTEAFF. CDR3 nucleotide sequence: TGTGCCAGCAGCTTAACAGAGAACACTGAAGCTTTCTTT.

This chain uses TRBV29-1 with TRBJ2-3; D is perhaps TRBD1 (6 bases). CDR1 is SQVTM, CDR2 ANQGSEA, per germline. Trimming removed 4 bases at V and 4 bases at J, with 18 bases between. This CDR3 contains 15 residues. CDR3 sequence: CSVAGSGTTPDTQYF. CDR3 coding DNA: TGCAGCGTTGCAGGGTCCGGGACAACGCCAGATACGCAGTATTTT.

The chain links TRBV4-1 to TRBJ1-2, with no clear D. Germline assignment: CDR1 MGHRA and CDR2 YSYEKL. CDR3 length: 15 residues. Between the trimmed V and J ends, which lost 1 base and 1 base, there was a span of 10 bases. CDR3 bases: TGCGCCAGCAGCCAAGGGCATACGAATAACTATGGCTACACCTTC. It is translated as CASSQGHTNNYGYTF.

The chain employs TRBV7-2 and TRBJ1-5, with D possibly TRBD1 on 6 matching bases. Germline CDR1 and CDR2: SGHTA and FQGNSA. V was cut by 8 bases and J by 5 bases, with 16 bases left in between. The CDR3 consists of 14 residues. CDR3 residues: CASQGHDMYQPQHF. Written as DNA, the CDR3 is TGTGCCAGCCAGGGACATGATATGTATCAGCCCCAGCATTTT.

The chain couples TRBV11-2 to TRBJ1-1; tentative D call: TRBD1 (5 bases). Trimming shortened V by 5 bases and J by 5 bases, and 9 bases separated the two germline ends. There are 12 residues in the CDR3. Germline CDR1 and CDR2: SGHAT and FQNNGV. Here the CDR3 reads CASSLSGTEAFF. CDR3 DNA: TGTGCCAGCAGCCTCTCAGGGACTGAAGCTTTCTTT.

The chain uses TRBV4-2 and TRBJ2-1; 12 bases match TRBD1. CDR1 LGHNA and CDR2 YNFKEQ come from the germline V gene. This CDR3 has 16 amino acids. The junction had 2 bases not matched to a gene; V was cut back by 3 bases and J by 2 bases. Here the CDR3 DNA reads TGTGCCAGCAGCCATGGGACAGGGGGCGCCTACAATGAGCAGTTCTTC. Its protein product is CASSHGTGGAYNEQFF.

The V and J genes are TRBV9 and TRBJ1-2; maybe TRBD1 (5 bases). The germline V gene has CDR1 SGDLS and CDR2 YYNGEE. The CDR3 consists of 15 residues. V lost 3 bases, J lost 2 bases, and 14 bases lay in between. DNA of the CDR3: TGTGCCAGCAGCGCGACGGACGGGGGAAACTATGGCTACACCTTC. Protein: CASSATDGGNYGYTF.

The V and J genes are TRBV5-6 and TRBJ2-7, with 8 bases lining up with TRBD1. The length of the CDR3 is 15 residues. Germline V gives CDR1 SGHDT, CDR2 YYEEEE. The trim removed 4 bases at V and 0 bases at J, leaving 6 bases unmatched. CDR3 nucleotides: TGTGCCAGCAGCGGACAGGGCCTACGCTCCTACGAGCAGTACTTC. It encodes CASSGQGLRSYEQYF. Together with reference TRBV5-6 and TRBJ2-7, the CDR3 gives the full variable domain: DAGVTQSPTHLIKTRGQQVTLRCSPKSGHDTVSWYQQALGQGPQFIFQYYEEEERQRGNFPDRFSGHQFPNYSSELNVNALLLGDSALYLCASSGQGLRSYEQYFGPGTRLTVT.

This chain uses TRBV6-1 with TRBJ2-3; D is perhaps TRBD2 (7 bases). The CDR3 runs to 15 residues. Germline V gene data show CDR1 as MNHNS and CDR2 as SASEGT. V lost 3 bases and J lost 5, with 15 bases in between. CDR3 amino acids: CASSDWGGLEDTQYF. Written as DNA, the CDR3 is TGTGCCAGCAGTGACTGGGGGGGCCTCGAAGATACGCAGTATTTT.

The chain uses TRBV27 and TRBJ2-3; no clear D. The germline CDR1 and CDR2 sequences are MNHEY and SMNVEV (reference sequence). The V end was cut by 1 base, the J end by 1 base, with 15 bases between. This CDR3 has 17 amino acids. The CDR3 sequence is CASSLWVSSSGTDTQYF. The DNA of the CDR3 is TGTGCCAGCAGTTTATGGGTTAGCTCCTCTGGCACAGATACGCAGTATTTT.

This chain joins TRBV10-3 and TRBJ2-7, with 8 nucleotides matching TRBD1. The ends lost 5 bases at V and 2 bases at J; junction bases unmatched: 11. The CDR3 has 16 residues. CDR1 and CDR2 (germline): ENHRY, SYGVKD. CDR3 sequence: CAISKLKDRAAYEQYF. DNA for the CDR3: TGTGCCATCAGTAAATTAAAGGACAGGGCGGCCTACGAGCAGTACTTC.

The chain joins TRBV6-5 to TRBJ2-7, with D possibly TRBD1 on 5 matching bases. Trimming shortened V by 2 bases and J by 2 bases, and 7 bases separated the two germline ends. From germline, CDR1 is MNHEY and CDR2 SVGAGI. This CDR3 comprises 13 residues. CDR3: CASSYGAAYEQYF. In DNA form, the CDR3 reads TGTGCCAGCAGTTACGGGGCAGCCTACGAGCAGTACTTC.

The rearrangement uses TRBV25-1 and TRBJ2-1, with D possibly matching TRBD2 (5 bases). CDR1 is MGHDK and CDR2 is SYGVNS in the germline V gene. V was clipped by 8 bases and J by 8 bases, with 16 bases between them. The CDR3 contains 13 residues. The CDR3 DNA reads as TGTGCCAGCGCCGGGGTACGCTTCGATGAGCAGTTCTTC. This gives the protein CASAGVRFDEQFF.

The rearrangement uses TRBV9 and TRBJ2-7, with 9 bases that match TRBD1. After removal of 4 bases from V and 7 bases from J, the junction contained 9 bases not matched to a gene. Germline V gene sequence: CDR1 SGDLS, CDR2 YYNGEE. This CDR3 region has 14 residues. The CDR3 is CASSTSGTGKEQYF. In nucleotides, the CDR3 is TGTGCCAGCAGCACCTCAGGGACAGGGAAGGAGCAGTACTTC.

This clone was seen a few times. The rearrangement joins TRBV6-4 to TRBJ2-7; 12 bases match TRBD2. Germline V CDR1 and CDR2: MRHNA, SNTAGT. V lost 2 bases, J lost 3 bases, and 5 bases stayed unmatched. The CDR3 runs 16 residues. For the CDR3, the DNA is TGTGCCAGCAGTGACCCCCGACTAGCGGGGGACTACGAGCAGTACTTC. Its translation: CASSDPRLAGDYEQYF.

The chain employs TRBV21-1 and TRBJ1-2. TRBV21-1 counts as a pseudogene. This CDR3 has 19 amino acids. The CDR3 sequence: CASSKAFRTSYTLYYGYTF. The CDR3 nucleotides are TGTGCCAGCAGCAAAGCCTTCAGGACTTCCTATACCCTCTACTATGGCTACACCTTC.

This chain links TRBV6-4 with TRBJ2-3, with 13 positions matching TRBD2. The trim removed 6 bases at V and 4 bases at J, leaving 4 bases unmatched. Germline V gene data show CDR1 as MRHNA and CDR2 as SNTAGT. CDR3 length equals 15 residues. The CDR3 region has the DNA TGTGCCAGCAGCCCCACTAGCGGGGGGGCAGATACGCAGTATTTT. Protein product: CASSPTSGGADTQYF.

The V and J genes are TRBV15 and TRBJ1-6; D is undetermined. Per germline, CDR1 LNHNV and CDR2 YYDKDF (reference sequence). V gave up 1 base and J gave up 3 bases, with 7 bases separating them. The CDR3 has 15 residues. The CDR3 reads CATSRAGNYNSPLHF. The CDR3 coding sequence is TGTGCCACCAGCAGAGCGGGGAACTATAATTCACCCCTCCACTTT.

This clone was seen a handful of times. The J gene is TRBJ1-1, the V gene TRBV19, with a tentative D call TRBD1 (5 bases). Germline V gene lookup returns CDR1 LNHDA and CDR2 SQIVND (reference sequence). CDR3 length: 18 amino acids. V gave up 0 bases and J gave up 0 bases, with 17 bases separating them. The CDR3 region has the DNA TGTGCCAGTAGTATAGATCGACGGCAGGGCCGGATGAACACTGAAGCTTTCTTT. Protein sequence: CASSIDRRQGRMNTEAFF.

The chain employs TRBV7-7 and TRBJ2-2; D ambiguous. V was trimmed by 3 bases and J by 4 bases, leaving 12 bases between them. The CDR3 runs 15 residues. Germline V gene data show CDR1 as SSHAT and CDR2 as FNYEAQ (reference sequence). CDR3 bases: TGTGCCAGCAGCTTTAGTGGGCAGAGCACCGGGGAGCTGTTTTTT. Its protein is CASSFSGQSTGELFF. The full variable domain, in which reference TRBV7-7 and TRBJ2-2 provide the parts outside the CDR3, is GAGVSQSPRYKVTKRGQDVTLRCDPISSHATLYWYQQALGQGPEFLTYFNYEAQPDKSGLPSDRFSAERPEGSISTLTIQRTEQRDSAMYRCASSFSGQSTGELFFGEGSRLTVL.

The chain is built from TRBV19 and TRBJ2-3; maybe TRBD2 (6 bases). Germline values: CDR1 LNHDA, CDR2 SQIVND (reference sequence). The V end lost 5 bases, the J end lost 7 bases, and 13 bases lay between the germline ends. The CDR3 sequence is 13 residues long. DNA for the CDR3: TGTGCCAGTAGTTCCGGGACTGCCTATACGCAGTATTTT. This gives the protein CASSSGTAYTQYF.

This sequence joins TRBV19 and TRBJ2-4, with D possibly being TRBD1 (6 bases). The germline V and J ends were trimmed by 6 bases and 5 bases, with 11 bases remaining between them. This CDR3 contains 13 residues. Germline-derived CDR1 and CDR2 are LNHDA and SQIVND (reference sequence). CDR3 coding DNA: TGTGCCAGTAGCCAGGGGTGGGAAAACATTCAGTACTTC. Protein: CASSQGWENIQYF.

This rearrangement joins TRBV13 to TRBJ2-2; the match to TRBD1 covers 9 bases. The germline V gene has CDR1 PRHDT and CDR2 FYEKMQ (reference sequence). Trimming took 5 bases from V and 5 from J; bases not matched to a gene: 6. CDR3 length: 15 amino acids. CDR3 loop: CASSRPGTGTGELFF. DNA for the CDR3: TGTGCCAGCAGCCGTCCCGGGACAGGGACCGGGGAGCTGTTTTTT.

The CDR3 spells CASSSPDWAGGDTQYF. Here the CDR3 DNA reads TGTGCCAGCAGCTCCCCGGACTGGGCCGGGGGGGATACGCAGTATTTT. The chain couples TRBV7-6 to TRBJ2-3; 7 positions agree with TRBD2. Trimming cost V 4 bases and J 6 bases; bases outside gene matches: 13. CDR3 length: 16 residues. Per the germline V gene, CDR1 is SGHVS and CDR2 is FNYEAQ.

This clone was counted once. V gene TRBV21-1 combines with J gene TRBJ1-3; TRBD1 is the table's D call, not checked against the DNA. TRBV21-1 is noted as a pseudogene. The CDR3 contains 16 residues. CDR3 region: CASSYRGLISGNTIYF. The CDR3 nucleotides read TGTGCCAGCAGTTACAGGGGTCTAATCTCTGGAAACACCATATATTTT.

This chain uses TRBV19 with TRBJ2-5; D gene uncertain. This CDR3 contains 12 residues. Trimming shortened V by 3 bases and J by 5 bases, and 7 bases separated the two germline ends. The V gene's germline CDR1 is LNHDA and CDR2 SQIVND (reference sequence). DNA for the CDR3: TGTGCCAGTAGTATTGGAGCGGAGACCCAGTACTTC. Its translation: CASSIGAETQYF.

J is TRBJ1-6 and V is TRBV9, with TRBD1 matching over 7 bases. Germline V gene data show CDR1 as SGDLS and CDR2 as YYNGEE. V lost 3 bases, J lost 9 bases, and 9 bases stayed unmatched. This CDR3 is 15 amino acids long. CDR3 sequence (DNA): TGTGCCAGCAGCGCCAAGGACAGGCCCGGTTCACCCCTCCACTTT. It translates to CASSAKDRPGSPLHF.

The chain carries TRBV27 and TRBJ1-2; D remains unclear. Per germline, CDR1 MNHEY and CDR2 SMNVEV (reference sequence). V gave up 2 bases and J gave up 8 bases, with 12 bases separating them. The CDR3 has 13 residues. CDR3 region: CASSLGEGWGYTF. CDR3 nucleotide sequence: TGTGCCAGCAGTTTAGGTGAGGGTTGGGGCTACACCTTC.